What follows are 3 T cell receptor beta chains derived from one specimen sequenced in a study of T-cell memory formation after mild COVID-19. One entry per CDR3 protein, called by TCRdb with MiXCR from the 5' RACE reads. The sample shows around 140,000 distinct CDR3 sequences, approximately 25% of them seen only once. Sequencing was carried out using PBMCs or a T cell subset sorted from them (not recorded which). All receptors derive from an adult woman who had mild COVID-19 (a few samples of this study predate the infection). Cell type and time point are not known.

In this sample, this clonotype turned up a few times. The chain has TRBV11-2 and TRBJ1-1, with D uncertain. CDR1 SGHAT and CDR2 FQNNGV come from the germline V gene. This CDR3 is built from 16 residues. Trimming took 1 base from V and 1 from J, leaving 13 bases between them. The CDR3 reads CASSLVFSNRNTEAFF. The CDR3, as DNA: TGTGCCAGCAGCTTAGTATTCAGTAACCGGAACACTGAAGCTTTCTTT.

The table lists this clonotype with many counts. This chain links TRBV7-8 with TRBJ2-3; D gene unclear. Germline V lookup: CDR1 SGHVS, CDR2 FQNEAQ. The CDR3 covers 14 residues. Trimming cost V 7 bases and J 1 base, with 12 bases left between them. The CDR3 region has the DNA TGTGCCAGCACCCCCGCGGTGGGCACAGATACGCAGTATTTT. Protein sequence: CASTPAVGTDTQYF.

This clonotype came up a few times. The chain joins TRBV30 to TRBJ2-2, with D possibly TRBD1 on 5 matching bases. This CDR3 has 14 residues. In germline, CDR1 is GTSNPN, CDR2 SVGIG (reference sequence). V gave up 3 bases and J gave up 4 bases, with 12 bases separating them. This chain's CDR3 is CAWRKGPGTGELFF. As DNA, the CDR3 is TGTGCCTGGAGGAAGGGGCCGGGCACCGGGGAGCTGTTTTTT. Filled out from reference TRBV30 and TRBJ2-2, the complete variable domain reads SQTIHQWPATLVQPVGSPLSLECTVEGTSNPNLYWYRQAAGRGLQLLFYSVGIGQISSEVPQNLSASRPQDRQFILSSKKLLLSDSGFYLCAWRKGPGTGELFFGEGSRLTVL.